These 24 T cell receptor beta chains came from one sample sequenced in a study of T cell repertoires in cytomegalovirus infection. TCRdb re-derived calls from the reads in MiXCR, one entry per CDR3 protein. Among around 550,000 distinct CDR3 sequences listed, approximately 26% were seen once. Sequenced material: PBMCs. The receptors come from a human donor in good health (CMV status not recorded). Some clones in this sample may be carry-over from other donors' samples.

The rearrangement links TRBV7-8 to TRBJ1-6, with D maybe TRBD1 (5 bases). Per the germline V gene, CDR1 is SGHVS and CDR2 is FQNEAQ. CDR3 length equals 14 residues. Trimming took off 7 bases at V and 5 bases at J, with 12 bases between the two ends. The CDR3 spells CASTRPQDNSPLHF. CDR3 DNA: TGTGCCAGCACCAGGCCACAGGATAATTCACCCCTCCACTTT.

This clonotype was seen repeatedly, ten times or more. This sequence joins TRBV19 and TRBJ1-1; D perhaps matches TRBD1 (6 bases). Germline-derived CDR1 and CDR2 are LNHDA and SQIVND (reference sequence). This CDR3 comprises 14 residues. V was cut by 9 bases and J by 3 bases, with 17 bases left in between. The DNA for the CDR3 is TGTGCCAGCAGCCCGACTGGGGGGCACACTGAAGCTTTCTTT. As protein: CASSPTGGHTEAFF.

This clonotype was counted between two and nine times. The chain is built from TRBV6-2 or TRBV6-3 and TRBJ2-1; perhaps TRBD2 as D (5 bases). Germline-derived CDR1 and CDR2 are MNHEY and SVGEGT. CDR3 size: 13 residues. V gave up 7 bases and J gave up 7 bases, with 14 bases separating them. Here the CDR3 reads CASTRVSGNEQFF. For the CDR3, the DNA is TGTGCCAGCACCCGGGTCTCGGGGAATGAGCAGTTCTTC.

J is TRBJ2-2 and V is TRBV7-9; 7 positions agree with TRBD1. CDR3 length equals 16 residues. Unmatched junction bases numbered 6, after V lost 2 bases and J lost 3 bases. Germline values: CDR1 SEHNR, CDR2 FQNEAQ (reference sequence). The CDR3 loop is CASSLRGRLDTGELFF. CDR3 DNA sequence: TGTGCCAGCAGCTTAAGGGGGCGCCTAGACACCGGGGAGCTGTTTTTT.

V gene TRBV29-1 combines with J gene TRBJ2-1; 9 bases match TRBD2. Per the germline V gene, CDR1 is SQVTM and CDR2 is ANQGSEA. This CDR3 region has 16 residues. J gave up 7 bases and V 1 base, and 11 bases lay outside the gene matches. CDR3 in amino acids: CSVEVRGSGRDNEQFF. The CDR3 region has the DNA TGCAGCGTTGAAGTGCGGGGTAGCGGGAGAGATAATGAGCAGTTCTTC.

The sample holds a few counts of this clonotype. The chain uses TRBV7-9 and TRBJ2-7; perhaps TRBD2 as D (5 bases). V was shortened by 7 bases and J by 6 bases, with 13 bases between the two germline ends. CDR1 and CDR2 from the germline V gene are SEHNR and FQNEAQ (reference sequence). The length of the CDR3 is 12 residues. The CDR3: CASTAGDFEQYF. Written as DNA, the CDR3 is TGTGCCAGCACCGCCGGGGATTTCGAGCAGTACTTC.

The chain links TRBV27 to TRBJ2-5; D is unresolved. Germline values: CDR1 MNHEY, CDR2 SMNVEV (reference sequence). The CDR3 spans 13 residues. Trimming took off 6 bases at V and 1 base at J, with 9 bases between the two ends. The chain's CDR3 is CASRPWIQETQYF. CDR3 DNA: TGTGCCAGCAGACCGTGGATCCAAGAGACCCAGTACTTC.

This clonotype was seen repeatedly, ten times or more. The J gene is TRBJ1-6, the V gene TRBV7-8, with D possibly being TRBD1 (5 bases). Germline V lookup: CDR1 SGHVS, CDR2 FQNEAQ. The CDR3 runs to 16 residues. With 1 base removed from V and 7 bases from J, the gap between germline ends came to 14 bases. This chain's CDR3 is CASSLDQGSNNSPLHF. The CDR3 bases are TGTGCCAGCAGCTTAGATCAGGGCAGCAACAATTCACCCCTCCACTTT.

This clonotype was seen a handful of times. The V call is TRBV7-6, the J call TRBJ2-2, with D unresolved. The CDR3 length is 17 residues. From germline, CDR1 is SGHVS and CDR2 FNYEAQ. V was clipped by 5 bases and J by 5 bases, with 21 bases between them. CDR3 sequence: CASSKQRVAIGTGELFF. The CDR3 coding sequence is TGTGCCAGCAGCAAACAAAGGGTTGCCATCGGAACCGGGGAGCTGTTTTTT.

In its sample, this clonotype was seen many times. The chain recombines TRBV28 with TRBJ2-6; 8 bases match TRBD1. The CDR3 spans 18 residues. The V gene end was trimmed by 2 bases and the J gene end by 0 bases; junction bases not matched to a gene: 6. Germline V gene lookup returns CDR1 MDHEN and CDR2 SYDVKM. As DNA, the CDR3 is TGTGCCAGCAGTTTAAGGACAGGGAGAAACTCTGGGGCCAACGTCCTGACTTTC. Encoded protein: CASSLRTGRNSGANVLTF.

V usage is TRBV7-2 and J usage is TRBJ2-3; D remains unclear. The germline V gene encodes CDR1 SGHTA and CDR2 FQGNSA. The CDR3 sequence is 15 residues long. V was clipped by 0 bases and J by 2 bases, with 9 bases between them. DNA of the CDR3: TGTGCCAGCAGCTTAGCACTCGGAGCCACAGATACGCAGTATTTT. This codes for CASSLALGATDTQYF.

The chain carries TRBV29-1 and TRBJ1-2; 7 nucleotides align to TRBD1. Germline loops: CDR1 SQVTM, CDR2 ANQGSEA. V shed 2 bases and J 4 bases; nucleotides not matched to a gene: 10. The CDR3 consists of 15 residues. Here the CDR3 DNA reads TGCAGCGTTGAACAGGCGGAGGGGGCGAGCTATGGCTACACCTTC. This translates into CSVEQAEGASYGYTF.

The DNA for the CDR3 is TGTGCCACCAGTGACCCAACACAGGGGAACTATCAGCCCCAGCATTTT. This encodes CATSDPTQGNYQPQHF. V usage is TRBV24-1 and J usage is TRBJ1-5; TRBD1 agrees at 7 bases. Germline trimming cut 4 bases from V and 5 bases from J; bases unmatched to any gene: 10. CDR1 is KGHDR, CDR2 SFDVKD, per germline. The CDR3 has 16 residues.

The table lists this clonotype with many counts. The chain is built from TRBV6-2 or TRBV6-3 and TRBJ2-2; possibly TRBD2 for D (6 bases). There are 16 residues in the CDR3. The germline V and J ends were trimmed by 2 bases and 5 bases, with 15 bases remaining between them. Germline CDR1 MNHEY, CDR2 SVGEGT. In nucleotides, the CDR3 is TGTGCCAGCAGTTACACCCCGGGACTGCCAACCGGGGAGCTGTTTTTT. Translated, it gives CASSYTPGLPTGELFF.

This clonotype has a single count. The V and J genes are TRBV6-2 or TRBV6-3 and TRBJ2-7; D is unresolved. This CDR3 has 13 residues. The germline V gene has CDR1 MNHEY and CDR2 SVGEGT. V shed 0 bases and J shed 6 bases, with 9 bases lying between them. CDR3 residues: CASSYSRFTEQYV. The DNA for the CDR3 is TGTGCCAGCAGTTACTCGAGGTTTACCGAGCAGTACGTC.

At least ten counts were recorded for this clonotype. The V call is TRBV7-2, the J call TRBJ2-7, with 8 bases lining up with TRBD2. The J segment lost 4 bases and the V segment lost 6 bases, leaving 2 bases of the junction unmatched. This CDR3 is built from 12 residues. Germline lookup yields CDR1 SGHTA and CDR2 FQGNSA. The CDR3 sequence is CASRASGYEQYF. CDR3 DNA: TGTGCCAGCAGAGCTAGCGGGTACGAGCAGTACTTC.

V usage is TRBV7-9 and J usage is TRBJ1-3; the D is unclear. CDR3 length: 15 amino acids. V was shortened by 5 bases and J by 1 base, with 12 bases between the two germline ends. The V gene's germline CDR1 is SEHNR and CDR2 FQNEAQ (reference sequence). The CDR3, as DNA: TGTGCCAGCAGCCCCCAGAGAGGGTCTGGAAACACCATATATTTT. Protein: CASSPQRGSGNTIYF.

This clonotype was recorded at least ten times. J is TRBJ1-5 and V is TRBV7-2; no definite D call. The CDR3 spans 16 residues. Trimming took 5 bases from V and 1 from J, leaving 15 bases between them. CDR1 and CDR2 from the germline V gene are SGHTA and FQGNSA. CDR3 nucleotide sequence: TGTGCCAGCAGCATCTTCGGTGGGTCGAGCAATCAGCCCCAGCATTTT. It translates to CASSIFGGSSNQPQHF.

The V gene is TRBV7-2, the J gene TRBJ2-5, with D perhaps matching TRBD1 (7 bases). CDR1 and CDR2 from the germline V gene are SGHTA and FQGNSA. The CDR3 length is 16 residues. Trimming pared 5 bases from V and 0 bases from J, leaving 16 bases between. CDR3 protein: CASSTAGGTYQETQYF. The CDR3 DNA reads TGTGCCAGCAGCACCGCAGGGGGGACATACCAAGAGACCCAGTACTTC.

The chain couples TRBV7-2 to TRBJ1-3, with TRBD1 matching 9 bases. Germline V CDR1 and CDR2: SGHTA, FQGNSA. The CDR3 extends over 14 amino acids. The trim removed 6 bases at V and 4 bases at J, leaving 4 bases unmatched. The CDR3 protein is CASRITGGGNTIYF. In DNA form, the CDR3 reads TGTGCCAGCAGGATTACAGGGGGCGGAAACACCATATATTTT.

This clonotype was seen only a few times. The rearrangement links TRBV9 to TRBJ2-1, with D perhaps being TRBD1 or TRBD2 (5 bases each). CDR1 and CDR2 from the germline V gene are SGDLS and YYNGEE. V dropped 0 bases and J dropped 8 bases, with 21 bases sitting between them. CDR3 length: 17 amino acids. For the CDR3, the DNA is TGTGCCAGCAGCGTAGACCCCTCCGGGACCCTCAACGATGAGCAGTTCTTC. Residues: CASSVDPSGTLNDEQFF.

The chain joins TRBV5-1 to TRBJ2-7, with 9 positions matching TRBD1. Per the germline V gene, CDR1 is SGHRS and CDR2 is YFSETQ. The V and J ends lost 3 bases and 2 bases, in that order; junction bases with no gene match: 9. This CDR3 comprises 16 residues. CDR3 sequence: CASSSIPGQGTYEQYF. The CDR3 DNA follows: TGCGCCAGCAGCTCGATCCCGGGACAGGGCACCTACGAGCAGTACTTC.

This clonotype appeared a few times. This chain connects TRBV7-9 to TRBJ1-5, with D unclear. The CDR3 is 15 residues long. Germline V gene lookup returns CDR1 SEHNR and CDR2 FQNEAQ (reference sequence). Trimming removed 5 bases from V and 0 bases from J, with 11 bases in between. This CDR3 is CASSPGRGSNQPQHF. In DNA form, the CDR3 reads TGTGCCAGCAGCCCAGGACGTGGTAGCAATCAGCCCCAGCATTTT.

V gene TRBV4-1 combines with J gene TRBJ1-4; D is undetermined. The germline CDR1 and CDR2 sequences are MGHRA and YSYEKL. V lost 0 bases, J lost 8 bases, and 13 bases lay in between. The CDR3 contains 15 residues. For the CDR3, the DNA is TGCGCCAGCAGCCAAGAATCCCTGGGGTCAGAAAAACTGTTTTTT. Translated: CASSQESLGSEKLFF.